The text below deals with one T cell receptor (beta chain). No antigen is known for it. This sample was included in a study of shared clonotypes between healthy human individuals. Whole-study results and caveats: Represented diversity (both genetic and exposure-history) was limited by the small number of donors.

The naive CD8 population came from CD45RO-negative cells selected for CCR7, without terminally differentiated effector memory CD45RA+ cells. This CDR3 comprises 15 residues. V was trimmed by 3 bases and J by 0 bases, leaving 12 bases between them. Germline V gives CDR1 SQVTM, CDR2 ANQGSEA. The authors split each subset's genomic DNA evenly across several immunoSEQ plates. Profiled with immunoSEQ multiplex PCR; TCRdb holds only in-frame clones, not every one. The data hold more than 600,000 clones, with 92% observed a single time. The source is a young man in good health. This sequence joins TRBV29-1 and TRBJ2-1; possibly TRBD2 for D (6 bases). Sequenced: naive CD8+ T cells sorted from blood. The CDR3 is CSVEGLEGSYNEQFF. The DNA of the CDR3 is TGCAGCGTTGAGGGACTGGAGGGCTCCTACAATGAGCAGTTCTTC.